Listed below are T cell receptor beta chains from one sample, sequenced in a study of CD8+CD57+ T cells in acquired aplastic anemia. TCRdb reprocessed the reads with MiXCR, giving one entry per CDR3 protein. The sample has 120,000 or so distinct CDR3 sequences; about 40% are singletons. The specimen sequenced was sorted CD4+, CD8+, or CD8+CD57+ T cells (not recorded which) from PBMCs. The receptor source for this set is a human donor with aplastic anemia. Both conserved end residues are part of each CDR3. D genes are given only for firm matches. Size tells how often a clone was seen (once, few, many) or the class of an expanded clone, and some rows leave it out.

clone size	J gene	D gene	V gene	CDR3 DNA	CDR3 protein
once	TRBJ2-7	TRBD1	TRBV2	TGTGCCAGCAGTCAACGGACAGGGGAGCAGTACTTC	CASSQRTGEQYF
.	TRBJ2-1	.	TRBV10-3	TGTGCCATCAGTGAACAGGGAGGTGAGCAGTTCTTC	CAISEQGGEQFF
few	TRBJ2-3	TRBD2	TRBV20-1	TGCAGTGCTAAGGGACTAGCGGGGGGGCCAACAGATACGCAGTATTTT	CSAKGLAGGPTDTQYF
.	TRBJ2-7	.	TRBV18	TGTGCCAGCTCACCGGGGGGAGGTCCCTACGAGCAGTACTTC	CASSPGGGPYEQYF
many	TRBJ1-2	.	TRBV15	TGTGCCACCAGCAGAGATAGGGAGGACAGCGTCTATGGCTACACCTTC	CATSRDREDSVYGYTF
many	TRBJ1-2	.	TRBV2	TGTGCCAGCAGTGATCGGGGCCTAAGCAACTATGGCTACACCTTC	CASSDRGLSNYGYTF
once	TRBJ1-1	TRBD1	TRBV19	TGTGCCAGTAGTACCCGCGGGACAGGGAGGGCTGAAGCTTTCTTT	CASSTRGTGRAEAFF
.	TRBJ2-5	.	TRBV2	TGTGCCAGCAGCTGGGATGCCGGGGAGACCCAGTACTTC	CASSWDAGETQYF
many	TRBJ1-5	.	TRBV28	TGTGCCAGCAGCCCCCAGACAGGTGGGGATCAGCCCCAGCATTTT	CASSPQTGGDQPQHF
few	TRBJ2-1	TRBD2	TRBV4-2	TGTGCCAGCAGCCAATCCGGGACTAGGGGGAGGGAAGTTGAGCAGTTCTTC	CASSQSGTRGREVEQFF
many	TRBJ2-7	TRBD2	TRBV7-8	TGTGCCAGCGGATTGGGAGGGCTCGAGGAGCAGTACTTC	CASGLGGLEEQYF
.	TRBJ1-5	.	TRBV7-8	TGTGCCAGCAGCTCAATCGGGGGTCCGAATCAGCCCCAGCATTTT	CASSSIGGPNQPQHF
many	TRBJ2-7	.	TRBV6-6	TGTGCCAGCAGTTACTCTGAACGGAACTACGAGCAGTACTTC	CASSYSERNYEQYF
.	TRBJ2-7	.	TRBV20-1	TGCAGTGCCCTCCGACCGGGCGACGAGCAGTACTTC	CSALRPGDEQYF
.	TRBJ1-2	TRBD1	TRBV24-1	TGTGCCACCCCGGGGGGACAGGGTGAATATGGCTACACCTTC	CATPGGQGEYGYTF
few	TRBJ2-2	.	TRBV4-2	TGTGCCAGCAGCCCCGGGGTAGTAGGGGGGTGGGACACCGGGGAGCTGTTTTTT	CASSPGVVGGWDTGELFF
many	TRBJ1-3	.	TRBV19	TGTGCCAGTAGTACCATAACAGGGTCCGGAAACACCATATATTTT	CASSTITGSGNTIYF
few	TRBJ1-1	.	TRBV10-2	TGTGCCAGCAGGTCTCAGGTAAACACTGAAGCTCTCTTT	CASRSQVNTEALF
.	TRBJ1-6	TRBD1	TRBV11-1	TGTGCCAGCAGCTTGGGGACAGGCGTTGGGCCCCTCCACTTT	CASSLGTGVGPLHF
.	TRBJ2-7	.	TRBV19	TGTGCCAGTAGTAGAGGACCAGTCTACGAGCAGTACTTC	CASSRGPVYEQYF
many	TRBJ2-7	TRBD1	TRBV11-3	TGTGCCAGCAGCTCGGGACAGGCGAGCTCCTACGAGCAGTACTTC	CASSSGQASSYEQYF
many	TRBJ1-1	.	TRBV6-6	TGTGCCAGCAGTTACTTGGACAAGGCTGAAGCTTTCTTT	CASSYLDKAEAFF
.	TRBJ1-2	.	TRBV6-1	TGTGCCAGCGAAGTCTCTCCAGAAATGGGGGCTTCAAGGGGCTACACCTTC	CASEVSPEMGASRGYTF
many	TRBJ2-5	TRBD2	TRBV4-1	TGCGCCAGCAGCCAAGACCGCAGCGGGGGGTGGACCCAGTACTTC	CASSQDRSGGWTQYF
.	TRBJ1-1	.	TRBV30	TGTGCCCTTAACAGGGAAGGGAACACTGAAGCTTTCTTT	CALNREGNTEAFF
once	TRBJ2-3	TRBD2	TRBV10-2	TGCGCCAGCAGTCCGGGACTAGCGGGGGGTACGCAGTATTTT	CASSPGLAGGTQYF
few	TRBJ1-3	.	TRBV2	TGTGCCAGCACCGAGGGGGGCCCCGGAAACACCATATATTTT	CASTEGGPGNTIYF
many	TRBJ2-7	.	TRBV11-3	TGTGCCAGCAGCCTCGCACCCGGGGTCCCATACGAGCAGTACTTC	CASSLAPGVPYEQYF
.	TRBJ1-4	.	TRBV19	TGTGCCAGTAGGGCCGGGCAAGCAACTAATGAAAAACTGTTTTTT	CASRAGQATNEKLFF
many	TRBJ1-4	.	TRBV7-9	TGTGCCAGCAGCTTAGCGGGCGGTGAAAAACTGTTTTTT	CASSLAGGEKLFF